Below, 23 T cell receptor beta chains from the same sample are listed, as sequenced in a study of cytotoxic CD8 clonotypes in ibrutinib-treated CLL. Here immunoSEQ multiplex PCR was the method, and the copy in TCRdb shows in-frame clones only, minus some. The repertoire includes tens of thousands of clones, approximately 71% of them detected once, and 43% sits in the top ten. The source material was PBMCs, sampled after 12 months of ibrutinib treatment. The receptors derive from a human donor with chronic lymphocytic leukemia.

J is TRBJ2-1 and V is TRBV6-5; 7 bases fit TRBD2. Germline trimming cut 4 bases from V and 9 bases from J; bases unmatched to any gene: 12. Germline CDR1 and CDR2: MNHEY and SVGAGI. This CDR3 contains 15 residues. CDR3 coding DNA: TGTGCCAGCAGTTTGTTTGCGGGAGCAACTGCTGAGCAGTTCTTC. This encodes CASSLFAGATAEQFF.

The J gene is TRBJ2-7, the V gene TRBV19; 11 positions match TRBD2. From germline, CDR1 is LNHDA and CDR2 SQIVND (reference sequence). The V and J ends lost 1 base and 2 bases, in that order; junction bases with no gene match: 7. The CDR3 runs to 17 residues. The CDR3 sequence is CASSIVSSGRSPYEQYF. The CDR3 nucleotides are TGTGCCAGTAGTATAGTGTCTAGCGGGAGGTCCCCCTACGAGCAGTACTTC.

The chain links TRBV30 to TRBJ2-7; 12 bases are a match to TRBD1. Germline assignment: CDR1 GTSNPN and CDR2 SVGIG (reference sequence). This CDR3 has 18 amino acids. The V gene end was trimmed by 1 base and the J gene end by 2 bases; junction bases not matched to a gene: 12. The DNA for the CDR3 is TGTGCCTGGAGTGCGCCAGGGACAGGGGGCGCAAAACCCTACGAGCAGTACTTC. It specifies CAWSAPGTGGAKPYEQYF.

The rearrangement joins TRBV5-5 to TRBJ2-1; D is possibly TRBD1 (5 bases). The CDR3 has 11 amino acids. The germline V gene has CDR1 SGHKS and CDR2 YYEKEE (reference sequence). The V end lost 6 bases, the J end lost 10 bases, and 11 bases lay between the germline ends. In DNA form, the CDR3 reads TGTGCCAGCAACGAACAGGAAGAGCAGTTCTTC. Its translation is CASNEQEEQFF.

The table lists this clone with a count of one. The DNA of the CDR3 is TGTGCCAGCAGCCCTAGCGGGACCCGCACAGATACGCAGTATTTT. Its translation is CASSPSGTRTDTQYF. The gene calls are TRBV28 and TRBJ2-3; 9 positions agree with TRBD2. Trimming at V came to 6 bases and at J to 1 base, leaving 5 bases not matched to a gene. CDR3 length: 15 residues. Germline CDR1 reads MDHEN; CDR2 reads SYDVKM.

The V gene is TRBV5-4, the J gene TRBJ1-5; D gene uncertain. Looked up from germline, CDR1 is SGHNT and CDR2 is YYREEE (reference sequence). The CDR3 covers 13 residues. V lost 9 bases and J 2 bases, leaving 12 bases between the germline ends. The CDR3 DNA reads as TGTGCCACTTCGCCTGGGGGCAATCAGCCCCAGCATTTT. This translates into CATSPGGNQPQHF.

The chain uses TRBV2 and TRBJ1-1; D unresolved. Germline lookup yields CDR1 SNHLY and CDR2 FYNNEI. The CDR3 loop spans 11 amino acids. The V and J ends lost 4 bases and 11 bases respectively, with 11 bases between them. CDR3 protein: CASSGFVEAFF. In nucleotides, the CDR3 is TGTGCCAGCAGTGGATTCGTAGAGGCTTTCTTT.

This chain joins TRBV4-1 and TRBJ2-2; the D gene is possibly TRBD2 (6 bases). V lost 3 bases, J lost 2 bases, and 10 bases lay in between. CDR1 is MGHRA, CDR2 YSYEKL, per germline. This CDR3 contains 15 residues. The chain's CDR3 is CASSHRGSNTGELFF. CDR3 DNA: TGCGCCAGCAGCCACCGGGGGAGCAACACCGGGGAGCTGTTTTTT.

This clone appeared a few times. V usage is TRBV2 and J usage is TRBJ2-7; D ambiguous. This CDR3 has 13 residues. Germline V lookup: CDR1 SNHLY, CDR2 FYNNEI. Trimming removed 7 bases at V and 2 bases at J, with 12 bases between. CDR3 DNA: TGTGCCAGCAAGAACAGCCAGACCTACGAGCAGTACTTC. Residues: CASKNSQTYEQYF. The full variable domain, rest sourced from reference TRBV2 and TRBJ2-7, is EPEVTQTPSHQVTQMGQEVILRCVPISNHLYFYWYRQILGQKVEFLVSFYNNEISEKSEIFDDQFSVERPDGSNFTLKIRSTKLEDSAMYFCASKNSQTYEQYFGPGTRLTVT.

The chain links TRBV6-5 to TRBJ1-1, with D possibly TRBD1 on 5 matching bases. The V end lost 5 bases, the J end lost 1 base, and 8 bases lay between the germline ends. The CDR3 runs to 13 residues. Germline assignment: CDR1 MNHEY and CDR2 SVGAGI. CDR3 sequence (DNA): TGTGCCAGCAGTGACAGACAGAACACTGAAGCTTTCTTT. The encoded protein is CASSDRQNTEAFF.

This clone was detected only a few times. The V and J genes are TRBV19 and TRBJ1-2, with D maybe TRBD1 (5 bases). Per germline, CDR1 LNHDA and CDR2 SQIVND (reference sequence). The V end was cut by 1 base, the J end by 0 bases, with 9 bases between. The CDR3 length is 15 residues. CDR3 in DNA: TGTGCCAGTAGTATAGCCCGGACACCTAACTATGGCTACACCTTC. Translation: CASSIARTPNYGYTF.

CDR3 sequence: CASGFSGLGGQFF. The CDR3 DNA is TGTGCCAGCGGGTTTAGTGGATTAGGTGGGCAGTTCTTC. The rearrangement links TRBV28 to TRBJ2-1; no clear D gene. Trimming pared 8 bases from V and 12 bases from J, leaving 20 bases between. This CDR3 has 13 residues. Looked up from germline, CDR1 is MDHEN and CDR2 is SYDVKM.

The chain employs TRBV29-1 and TRBJ2-1; no firm D call. Per the germline V gene, CDR1 is SQVTM and CDR2 is ANQGSEA. The CDR3 spans 11 residues. Trimming shortened V by 7 bases and J by 8 bases, and 12 bases separated the two germline ends. CDR3 sequence (DNA): TGCAGCGGGCGGTTTGCGGATGAGCAGTTCTTC. Amino acids: CSGRFADEQFF.

This chain links TRBV5-1 with TRBJ2-7; weak D call: TRBD1 (6 bases). The germline V gene encodes CDR1 SGHRS and CDR2 YFSETQ. V dropped 4 bases and J dropped 1 base, with 12 bases sitting between them. The CDR3 runs 14 residues. The DNA for the CDR3 is TGCGCCAGCAGCCAGGACAGTACTTCCTACGAGCAGTACTTC. It is translated as CASSQDSTSYEQYF.

The V gene is TRBV6-6, the J gene TRBJ2-7, with D hard to call. Germline V gene data show CDR1 as MNHNY and CDR2 as SVGAGI (reference sequence). This CDR3 spans 16 amino acids. The V and J ends lost 2 bases and 5 bases respectively, with 19 bases between them. The CDR3 protein is CASSYPPSEWVDEQYF. CDR3 in DNA: TGTGCCAGCAGTTACCCCCCTAGTGAGTGGGTCGACGAGCAGTACTTC.

The chain links TRBV6-4 to TRBJ2-7, with 8 bases aligning to TRBD1. With V trimmed by 1 base and J by 5 bases, 7 bases remained unmatched. The CDR3 runs 15 residues. Per the germline V gene, CDR1 is MRHNA and CDR2 is SNTAGT. In DNA, the CDR3 is TGTGCCAGCAGTGACTGTTGGACAGGGTGGCACGAGCAGTACTTC. Its protein product is CASSDCWTGWHEQYF.

The rearrangement joins TRBV4-1 to TRBJ2-1; 8 nucleotides line up with TRBD2. The CDR3 extends over 18 amino acids. The junction had 17 bases not matched to a gene; V was cut back by 4 bases and J by 6 bases. Germline CDR1 is MGHRA and CDR2 is YSYEKL. CDR3 protein: CASSLTAPLDGRANEQFF. The DNA of the CDR3 is TGCGCCAGCAGCCTTACCGCGCCTCTAGACGGGAGGGCCAATGAGCAGTTCTTC.

The count of this clone is one. The gene calls are TRBV10-3 and TRBJ2-3; D is perhaps TRBD2 (6 bases). Per the germline V gene, CDR1 is ENHRY and CDR2 is SYGVKD. V was trimmed by 4 bases and J by 2 bases, leaving 16 bases between them. This CDR3 has 16 amino acids. In DNA form, the CDR3 reads TGTGCCATCAGTGCGGGGCCGGCGGGAATCACAGATACGCAGTATTTT. Residues: CAISAGPAGITDTQYF.

The chain uses TRBV2 and TRBJ2-1; 7 positions agree with TRBD1. The V gene's germline CDR1 is SNHLY and CDR2 FYNNEI. Trimming took 2 bases from V and 5 from J; bases not matched to a gene: 6. This CDR3 has 15 amino acids. Here the CDR3 DNA reads TGTGCCAGCAGTGAACGAGGGGGCAGTGACAATGAGCAGTTCTTC. Protein: CASSERGGSDNEQFF.

This chain uses TRBV7-2 with TRBJ2-7; TRBD1 matches at 8 bases. The germline V gene has CDR1 SGHTA and CDR2 FQGNSA. V shed 3 bases, J shed 3 bases, and the junction held 4 bases outside the gene matches. This CDR3 is built from 14 residues. The CDR3 coding sequence is TGTGCCAGCAGCTTGAAACAGGGGGACTACGAGCAGTACTTC. It specifies CASSLKQGDYEQYF.

This clone was seen a handful of times. In DNA form, the CDR3 reads TGTGCCAGCAGCCAAGATAGGTCAGGGGGCGGCAATCAGCCCCAGCATTTT. Translated: CASSQDRSGGGNQPQHF. The rearrangement links TRBV4-2 to TRBJ1-5; 8 bases agree with TRBD1. Germline loops: CDR1 LGHNA, CDR2 YNFKEQ. This CDR3 contains 17 residues. V lost 0 bases to trimming and J lost 2 bases; unmatched junction nucleotides: 6.

This clone was observed once. The chain couples TRBV18 to TRBJ1-3; no definite D call. Per germline, CDR1 KGHSH and CDR2 LQKENI. The length of the CDR3 is 16 residues. V was clipped by 6 bases and J by 2 bases, with 17 bases between them. This chain's CDR3 is CASSPIADTTGNTIYF. The CDR3, as DNA: TGTGCCAGCTCTCCGATCGCCGACACGACTGGAAACACCATATATTTT.

The CDR3 here is CASSLDGRAGNEQFF. CDR3 DNA: TGTGCCAGCAGTTTAGACGGGAGGGCCGGCAATGAGCAGTTCTTC. The rearrangement uses TRBV27 and TRBJ2-1, with 8 bases that match TRBD2. Per the germline V gene, CDR1 is MNHEY and CDR2 is SMNVEV (reference sequence). Losses at the gene ends were 2 bases for V and 6 bases for J; bases not matched to a gene: 6. This CDR3 has 15 amino acids.